The clone carrying this T cell receptor (beta chain) has just a few counts. An end of the junction differs from the germline gene, which may be a read error. The record originates from a study of CD4+ T cells in melanoma. The germline V gene has CDR1 LGHNA and CDR2 YNFKEQ. The CDR3 runs 12 residues. Profiled with immunoSEQ multiplex PCR; TCRdb holds only in-frame clones, not every one. The data contain tens of thousands of clones, about 72% of them singletons. This chain uses TRBV4-2 with TRBJ2-7; TRBD2 matches 11 bases. The sample taken for sequencing was tumor tissue. The TCR comes from a human donor with melanoma. The CDR3 DNA sequence: TGTGCCAGCAGCTTAGCGGGGGGGGCCGAGAACTTC. It translates to CASSLAGGAENF.